This T cell receptor beta chain was identified during a study of T cell repertoires in ileal Crohn's disease. Clones were sequenced by immunoSEQ multiplex PCR, and TCRdb holds only the in-frame ones, with some missing. Among some 13,000 clones listed, roughly 80% were seen once. With regard to this clone: Its antigen is not known.

The CDR3 is made up of 16 amino acids. Trimming shortened V by 0 bases and J by 6 bases, and 13 bases separated the two germline ends. Germline V gives CDR1 SGHRS, CDR2 YFSETQ. Study-wide points: Compared with non-smokers, active smokers at surgery showed more clonal expansions.

Eligibility required adulthood, ileal or ileocolonic Crohn's disease and indicated ileocolonic resection. The TCR originated in an adult with Crohn's disease. Sequences were obtained from ileal tissue. V and J are TRBV5-1 and TRBJ1-6, with D maybe TRBD1 (6 bases). CDR3 DNA sequence: TGCGCCAGCAGCTTGGTTTCAACAGGGTTTAATTCACCCCTCCACTTT. It encodes CASSLVSTGFNSPLHF.